Listed below are T cell receptor beta chains from one sample, sequenced in a study of tumor-infiltrating lymphocytes in oesophageal squamous cell carcinoma. TCRdb called the reads again in MiXCR, with one record for every CDR3 protein. The sample records 9,500 to 14,000 distinct CDR3 sequences, more than 55% being singletons. Specimen: blood. The receptors were sampled from a female donor with esophageal squamous cell carcinoma. The CDR3 runs from the conserved cysteine through the conserved F or W. A clone size is listed for some rows: how often the clone was seen (once, few, many), or a class if it is expanded.

V	size	J	CDR3
TRBV7-2	-	-	CASSLYHRGDEQFF
TRBV3-1	many	TRBJ1-1	CASRRANTEAFF
TRBV7-4	-	TRBJ2-7	CASSSPFGEGSYEQYF
TRBV12-3/TRBV12-4	-	-	CASRRLAGLYNEQFF
TRBV20-1	-	TRBJ1-1	CSASAGQGFTEAFF
TRBV6-1	medium-sized	TRBJ1-1	CASSENRSRRMNTEAFF
TRBV7-8	-	TRBJ2-4	CASSSSLRDVDIQYF
TRBV7-9	many	-	CASSLGLTPDEQYF
TRBV27	-	-	CATSSGTVTYEQYF
TRBV7-6	-	TRBJ2-1	CASSSQQANEQFF
TRBV7-2	-	TRBJ2-1	CASSLVTRKQFF
TRBV2	-	-	CASNQGWPYEQYF
TRBV2	-	TRBJ2-3	CASAAGIEGDTQYF
TRBV7-8	-	-	CASSLGGKGYTF
TRBV6-1	-	TRBJ2-1	CASSQGGGPNEQFF
TRBV11-3	-	TRBJ2-1	CASSLGTSGYNEQFF
TRBV28	-	-	CASSFGQSYEQYF
TRBV7-6	-	TRBJ2-2	CASSSQGANTGELFF
TRBV12-3/TRBV12-4	-	TRBJ2-2	CASSYRTGDDTGELFF
TRBV7-8	-	TRBJ2-3	CASSFNFGLAGTDTQYF
TRBV29-1	-	TRBJ2-3	CSVDMGSYNEQYF
TRBV12-3/TRBV12-4	-	TRBJ1-1	CASSLGFTEAFF
TRBV6-6	-	TRBJ2-7	CASSVSHYEQYF
TRBV11-2	once	-	CACRDTNTGELFF
TRBV28	-	TRBJ2-3	CASSLGTGKRTDTQYF
TRBV19	-	TRBJ1-2	CASKETTNYGYTF
TRBV7-9	-	TRBJ2-7	CAGEGDNSPLHF
TRBV7-2	-	TRBJ2-7	CASSPDSTGYEQYF
TRBV6-1	once	TRBJ2-5	CASSGREETQYF
TRBV7-9	large	TRBJ1-2	CASSLAEGYGYTF